This paragraph reports one T cell receptor beta chain. This entry is derived from a study of identical twins. Trimming at V came to 2 bases and at J to 6 bases, leaving 10 bases not matched to a gene. Per the germline V gene, CDR1 is MGHDK and CDR2 is SYGVNS. The CDR3 totals 17 residues. TCRdb redid the calling of the 5' RACE reads with MiXCR, one entry per CDR3 protein. The table includes roughly 1,500,000 distinct CDR3 sequences, about 32% detected once. The source of this sequence is a newborn girl in good health. The material sequenced was cord blood. The rearrangement uses TRBV25-1 and TRBJ2-3; 11 bases map to TRBD2. The CDR3 here is CASSEVIAGGPRDTQYF. The CDR3 coding sequence is TGTGCCAGCAGTGAAGTTATAGCGGGGGGGCCAAGGGATACGCAGTATTTT.